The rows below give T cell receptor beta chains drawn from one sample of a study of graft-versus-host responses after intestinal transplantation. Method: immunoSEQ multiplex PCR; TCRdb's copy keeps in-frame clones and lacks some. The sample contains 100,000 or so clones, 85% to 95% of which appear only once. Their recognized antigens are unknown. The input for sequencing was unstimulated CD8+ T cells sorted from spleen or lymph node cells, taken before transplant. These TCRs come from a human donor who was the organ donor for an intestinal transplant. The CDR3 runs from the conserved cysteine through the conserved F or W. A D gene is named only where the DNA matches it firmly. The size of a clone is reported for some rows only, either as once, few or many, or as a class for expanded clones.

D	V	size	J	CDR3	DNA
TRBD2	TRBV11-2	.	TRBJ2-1	CASSLGLAGSSYNEQFF	TGTGCCAGCAGCTTGGGACTAGCGGGGAGCTCCTACAATGAGCAGTTCTTC
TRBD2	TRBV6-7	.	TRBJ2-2	CAGHRGGHINTGELFF	TGTGCCGGCCATCGGGGGGGACACATAAACACCGGGGAGCTGTTTTTT
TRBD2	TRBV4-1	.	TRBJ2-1	CASSHVIAGAGDEQFF	TGCGCCAGCAGCCATGTCATAGCGGGGGCGGGGGATGAGCAGTTCTTC
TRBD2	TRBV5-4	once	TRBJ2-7	CASSASGTSDYEQYF	TGTGCCAGCAGCGCCTCCGGGACTAGCGACTACGAGCAGTACTTC
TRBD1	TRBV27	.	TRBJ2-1	CASRDRFNEQFF	TGTGCCAGCCGGGACAGGTTTAATGAGCAGTTCTTC
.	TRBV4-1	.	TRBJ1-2	CASSHDEALDGYTF	TGCGCCAGCAGCCATGATGAAGCTCTGGATGGCTACACCTTC
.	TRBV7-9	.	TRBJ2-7	CASSQGGFEQYF	TGTGCCAGCAGCCAAGGAGGGTTCGAGCAGTACTTC
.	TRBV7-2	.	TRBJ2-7	CASSPTGVFEQYF	TGTGCCAGCAGCCCCACGGGGGTGTTCGAGCAGTACTTC
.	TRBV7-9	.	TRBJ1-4	CASSKTGTGTNEKLFF	TGTGCCAGCAGCAAAACGGGGACTGGGACTAATGAAAAACTGTTTTTT
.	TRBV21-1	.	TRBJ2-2	CASSKETGITGELFF	TGTGCCAGCAGCAAAGAGACAGGCATCACCGGGGAGCTGTTTTTT
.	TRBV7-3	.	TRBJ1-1	CASSLNQNTEAFF	TGTGCCAGCAGCTTAAATCAGAACACTGAAGCTTTCTTT
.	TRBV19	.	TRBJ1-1	CASSIMGLTEAFF	TGTGCCAGTAGTATAATGGGACTCACTGAAGCTTTCTTT
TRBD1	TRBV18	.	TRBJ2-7	CASSPGTGGWYEQYF	TGTGCCAGCTCACCCGGGACAGGAGGTTGGTACGAGCAGTACTTC
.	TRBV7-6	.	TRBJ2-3	CASSSSSWTVTDTQYF	TGTGCCAGCAGCTCTAGCAGCTGGACAGTCACAGATACGCAGTATTTT
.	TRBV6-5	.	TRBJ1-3	CASSYWAGKWDTIYF	TGTGCCAGCAGTTACTGGGCAGGGAAATGGGACACCATATATTTT
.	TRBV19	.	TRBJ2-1	CATGAYNEQFF	TGTGCCACAGGGGCCTACAATGAGCAGTTCTTC
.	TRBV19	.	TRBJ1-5	CASSIGAQPQHF	TGTGCCAGTTCTATAGGGGCTCAGCCCCAGCATTTT
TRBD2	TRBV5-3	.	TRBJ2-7	CARSRTGEGSSYEQYF	TGTGCCAGAAGCCGCACGGGGGAGGGGAGCTCCTACGAGCAGTACTTC
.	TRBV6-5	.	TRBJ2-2	CASSPSRTGELFF	TGTGCCAGCAGTCCGTCTAGGACCGGGGAGCTGTTTTTT
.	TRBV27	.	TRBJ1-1	CASSLDSDTEAFF	TGTGCCAGCAGTCTGGACTCGGACACTGAAGCTTTCTTT
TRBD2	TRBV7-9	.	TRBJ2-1	CASSPGLAGGEQFF	TGTGCCAGCAGCCCCGGACTAGCGGGGGGTGAGCAGTTCTTC
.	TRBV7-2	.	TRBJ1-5	CASSTRIGGVQHF	TGTGCCAGCAGCACAAGGATTGGAGGGGTCCAGCATTTT
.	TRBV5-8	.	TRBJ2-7	CASSYRDGDEQYF	TGTGCCAGCAGCTACAGGGATGGCGACGAGCAGTACTTC
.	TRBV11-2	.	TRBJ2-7	CASSLDGQRLTGGEQYF	TGTGCCAGCAGCTTAGACGGACAGCGCTTAACTGGCGGCGAGCAGTACTTC
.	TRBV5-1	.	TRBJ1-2	CASSLEGTVYTF	TGCGCCAGCAGCTTGGAGGGGACTGTCTACACCTTC
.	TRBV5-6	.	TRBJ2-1	CASSVASLTSSYNEQFF	TGTGCCAGCAGCGTCGCTAGCTTGACGAGCTCCTACAATGAGCAGTTCTTC
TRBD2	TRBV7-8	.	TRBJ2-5	CASSSRLAGEETQYF	TGTGCCAGCAGCTCCAGACTAGCGGGGGAAGAGACCCAGTACTTC
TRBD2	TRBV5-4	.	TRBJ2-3	CASSSRLAGDTDTQYF	TGTGCCAGCAGCTCCCGACTAGCGGGGGACACAGATACGCAGTATTTT
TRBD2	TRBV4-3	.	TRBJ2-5	CASSQDVLAGEQYF	TGCGCCAGCAGCCAAGATGTCCTAGCGGGAGAGCAGTACTTC
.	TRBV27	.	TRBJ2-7	CASSFAGTNSYEQYF	TGTGCCAGCAGTTTTGCAGGGACAAACTCCTACGAGCAGTACTTC
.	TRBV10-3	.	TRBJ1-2	CAISERGADGYTF	TGTGCCATCAGTGAGCGGGGGGCCGATGGCTACACCTTC
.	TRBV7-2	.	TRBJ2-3	CASSLLRTIRATDTQYF	TGTGCCAGCAGCCTTCTACGGACAATCAGGGCCACAGATACGCAGTATTTT
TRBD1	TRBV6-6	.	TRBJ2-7	CASSPGTDYEQYF	TGTGCCAGCAGCCCCGGGACAGACTACGAGCAGTACTTC
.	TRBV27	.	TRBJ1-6	CASSDGGLRSPLHF	TGTGCCAGCAGCGACGGGGGGTTGAGATCACCCCTCCACTTT
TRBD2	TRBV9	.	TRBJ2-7	CASSGSRGEGQYF	TGTGCCAGCAGCGGGTCCCGAGGGGAGGGGCAGTACTTC
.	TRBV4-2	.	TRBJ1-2	CASSQGSGVDGYTF	TGTGCCAGCAGCCAAGGCTCGGGTGTGGATGGCTACACCTTC
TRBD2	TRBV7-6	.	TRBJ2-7	CASSPRTSPEQYF	TGTGCCAGCAGCCCCAGGACTAGCCCCGAGCAGTACTTC